This entry describes one TCR beta chain. The antigen is not known. For the second PCR, which ran for 7 to 11 cycles, a sample-barcoded 5' primer and a J-beta primer mix were used. From the 5' RACE reads, TCRdb called clonotypes with MiXCR, one entry per CDR3 protein. The sample has some 1.5 million distinct CDR3 sequences, 28% seen once. This sample stems from a study of blood T cells in healthy people across ages. Germline V CDR1 and CDR2: DFQATT, SNEGSKA (reference sequence). The V and J ends lost 5 bases and 7 bases, in that order; junction bases with no gene match: 10. CDR3 length: 15 residues. Overall study findings and caveats: Diversity estimated from one million T cells was considered an underestimate.

The sequence was collected from a woman younger than 45 in good health. The J gene is TRBJ2-1, the V gene TRBV20-1; 11 nucleotides agree with TRBD1. Sequencing was performed on blood. The DNA of the CDR3 is TGCAGTGCTTCCACAGTGCGGGACAGGGGGAATGAGCAGTTCTTC. It codes for CSASTVRDRGNEQFF.